These 27 T cell receptor beta chains were sequenced from one sample in a study of shared clonotypes between healthy human individuals. As defined, naive CD8 cells were CD45RO-negative and positively selected for CCR7, with terminally differentiated effector memory CD45RA+ cells excluded. Here immunoSEQ multiplex PCR was the method, and the copy in TCRdb shows in-frame clones only, minus some. Among some 580,000 clones listed, about 98% were seen once. The sequenced material came from naive CD8+ T cells sorted from blood. These TCRs come from a man aged 25 to 40 in good health.

This clone has a single count. This chain connects TRBV9 to TRBJ1-4; TRBD1 matches 7 bases. CDR1 SGDLS and CDR2 YYNGEE come from the germline V gene. This CDR3 spans 14 amino acids. Germline trimming cut 3 bases from V and 8 bases from J; bases unmatched to any gene: 7. CDR3 in amino acids: CASSGRDSEEKLFF. The DNA for the CDR3 is TGTGCCAGCAGCGGCCGGGACAGTGAGGAAAAACTGTTTTTT.

J is TRBJ1-4 and V is TRBV5-4, with D tentatively TRBD1 (6 bases). The CDR3 spans 15 residues. Trimming shortened V by 4 bases and J by 5 bases, and 15 bases separated the two germline ends. Per germline, CDR1 SGHNT and CDR2 YYREEE (reference sequence). The DNA for the CDR3 is TGTGCCAGCAGCCTGGGGGGACAAGCAAATGAAAAACTGTTTTTT. Its translation: CASSLGGQANEKLFF.

The chain is built from TRBV2 and TRBJ2-7; D gene ambiguous. Germline V gives CDR1 SNHLY, CDR2 FYNNEI. V lost 1 base to trimming and J lost 0 bases, with 4 bases between them. This CDR3 comprises 13 residues. Here the CDR3 DNA reads TGTGCCAGCAGTGAAGAATACTCCTACGAGCAGTACTTC. Protein sequence: CASSEEYSYEQYF.

CDR3 residues: CSVEGRQTDTQYF. CDR3 bases: TGCAGCGTTGAAGGCCGGCAGACAGATACGCAGTATTTT. The chain carries TRBV29-1 and TRBJ2-3; the D is unclear. The V gene lost 1 base and the J gene lost 3 bases, with 8 bases spanning the gap. The CDR3 length is 13 residues. Germline V gene data show CDR1 as SQVTM and CDR2 as ANQGSEA.

The chain employs TRBV19 and TRBJ1-1, with a tentative D call TRBD1 (6 bases). The CDR3 length is 13 residues. The germline gives CDR1 LNHDA, CDR2 SQIVND (reference sequence). V was clipped by 10 bases and J by 0 bases, with 12 bases between them. CDR3 amino acids: CATVTGVNTEAFF. The CDR3 coding sequence is TGTGCCACCGTGACAGGAGTGAACACTGAAGCTTTCTTT.

This rearrangement joins TRBV7-9 to TRBJ1-2, with 10 bases matching TRBD1. In germline, CDR1 is SEHNR, CDR2 FQNEAQ (reference sequence). The CDR3 contains 18 residues. With V trimmed by 0 bases and J by 4 bases, 11 bases remained unmatched. The CDR3 nucleotides are TGTGCCAGCAGCTTAGCTAGCGGGACAGGGGCCCAATCCTATGGCTACACCTTC. Translation gives CASSLASGTGAQSYGYTF.

The rearrangement uses TRBV28 and TRBJ2-7; D is possibly TRBD1 or TRBD2 (6 bases each). Trimming took off 1 base at V and 1 base at J, with 17 bases between the two ends. Germline V lookup: CDR1 MDHEN, CDR2 SYDVKM. The CDR3 contains 17 residues. CDR3 nucleotides: TGTGCCAGCAGTTTATTTTTGGGGGGCTTCCCGTCCTACGAGCAGTACTTC. Translation: CASSLFLGGFPSYEQYF.

The CDR3 DNA reads as TGTGCCAGCAGCGCACCGGGACAGGGAGGGGAGACCCAGTACTTC. It codes for CASSAPGQGGETQYF. This chain uses TRBV7-9 with TRBJ2-5, with 9 bases fitting TRBD1. The CDR3 extends over 15 amino acids. From germline, CDR1 is SEHNR and CDR2 FQNEAQ (reference sequence). With 5 bases clipped from V and 5 bases from J, the junction kept 9 bases outside the gene matches.

As concerns this clone: Other DNA sequences in this sample translate to the same CDR3. This chain uses TRBV27 with TRBJ2-7; TRBD1 matches 8 bases. The V segment lost 3 bases and the J segment 4 bases; nucleotides outside the gene matches: 5. Germline values: CDR1 MNHEY, CDR2 SMNVEV (reference sequence). This CDR3 is 14 amino acids long. Written as DNA, the CDR3 is TGTGCCAGCAGTTTCAGGACAGGGCCATACGAGCAGTACTTC. Translating gives CASSFRTGPYEQYF.

The J gene is TRBJ2-1, the V gene TRBV13; D is unclear. Germline values: CDR1 PRHDT, CDR2 FYEKMQ (reference sequence). V lost 2 bases to trimming and J lost 7 bases, with 6 bases between them. The CDR3 runs to 12 residues. CDR3 protein: CASSLLGNEQFF. The CDR3, as DNA: TGTGCCAGCAGCTTATTAGGTAATGAGCAGTTCTTC.

The chain has TRBV4-1 and TRBJ2-5, with 7 bases aligning to TRBD1. Trimming at V came to 1 base and at J to 8 bases, leaving 4 bases not matched to a gene. The CDR3 sequence is 13 residues long. CDR1 MGHRA and CDR2 YSYEKL come from the germline V gene. DNA for the CDR3: TGCGCCAGCAGCCAAGGACAGGGTACCACCCAGTACTTC. Protein sequence: CASSQGQGTTQYF.

The gene calls are TRBV25-1 and TRBJ1-1; perhaps TRBD1 as D (5 bases). V was cut by 2 bases and J by 0 bases, with 10 bases left in between. The CDR3 runs to 15 residues. Germline CDR1 reads MGHDK; CDR2 reads SYGVNS. This CDR3 is CASSEMGGMNTEAFF. CDR3 DNA: TGTGCCAGCAGTGAAATGGGGGGTATGAACACTGAAGCTTTCTTT. The variable domain in full, with the rest retrieved from reference TRBV25-1 and TRBJ1-1, is EADIYQTPRYLVIGTGKKITLECSQTMGHDKMYWYQQDPGMELHLIHYSYGVNSTEKGDLSSESTVSRIRTEHFPLTLESARPSHTSQYLCASSEMGGMNTEAFFGQGTRLTVV.

With regard to this clone: The junction shows a germline mismatch at one end, possibly a read error. This CDR3 is also generated by other DNA sequences in the sample. The genes are TRBV5-6 and TRBJ2-7; D is unresolved. The CDR3 is made up of 12 amino acids. Germline V CDR1 and CDR2: SGHDT, YYEEEE. CDR3: CASSLAAYEQYF. The CDR3 region has the DNA TGTGCCAGCAGTTTGGCTGCCTACGAGCAGTACTTC. Complete variable domain (other parts from reference TRBV5-6 and TRBJ2-7): DAGVTQSPTHLIKTRGQQVTLRCSPKSGHDTVSWYQQALGQGPQFIFQYYEEEERQRGNFPDRFSGHQFPNYSSELNVNALLLGDSALYLCASSLAAYEQYFGPGTRLTVT.

The gene calls are TRBV11-2 and TRBJ1-1; 7 nucleotides match TRBD1. Per germline, CDR1 SGHAT and CDR2 FQNNGV. The CDR3 is 16 amino acids. V lost 1 base to trimming and J lost 1 base; unmatched junction nucleotides: 6. CDR3 nucleotide sequence: TGTGCCAGCAGCTTAGGACAGGGAATACCGAACACTGAAGCTTTCTTT. This sequence encodes CASSLGQGIPNTEAFF.

This chain connects TRBV5-1 to TRBJ2-7; D call uncertain. CDR3 length equals 15 residues. The germline V and J ends were trimmed by 0 bases and 0 bases, with 10 bases remaining between them. Germline lookup yields CDR1 SGHRS and CDR2 YFSETQ. The CDR3 is CASSLEGLVSYEQYF. The DNA of the CDR3 is TGCGCCAGCAGCTTGGAAGGGTTGGTCTCCTACGAGCAGTACTTC.

The V gene is TRBV27, the J gene TRBJ2-7; 12 bases line up with TRBD1. Germline V gene sequence: CDR1 MNHEY, CDR2 SMNVEV (reference sequence). V gave up 3 bases and J gave up 5 bases; unmatched junction bases: 2. The CDR3 has 14 residues. CDR3 loop: CASSLGTGGDEQYF. The DNA for the CDR3 is TGTGCCAGCAGTTTGGGGACAGGGGGCGACGAGCAGTACTTC.

This clone showed up just a few times. The genes are TRBV7-9 and TRBJ2-5; tentative D call: TRBD1 (6 bases). With 4 bases removed from V and 0 bases from J, the gap between germline ends came to 12 bases. The CDR3 runs 15 residues. CDR1 and CDR2 from the germline V gene are SEHNR and FQNEAQ (reference sequence). The CDR3: CASSSLTGYQETQYF. CDR3 nucleotide sequence: TGTGCCAGCAGCTCGCTAACAGGGTACCAAGAGACCCAGTACTTC.

This clone was counted a single time. The rearrangement uses TRBV30 and TRBJ2-1; D is unclear. The CDR3 contains 13 residues. Germline CDR1 GTSNPN, CDR2 SVGIG (reference sequence). V shed 5 bases and J shed 10 bases, with 18 bases lying between them. CDR3 bases: TGTGCCTGGCAACGCGGCCGACCGGGCGAGCAGTTCTTC. Protein sequence: CAWQRGRPGEQFF.

The chain combines TRBV9 with TRBJ2-1; a weak D match, TRBD2 (5 bases). Germline CDR1 reads SGDLS; CDR2 reads YYNGEE. This CDR3 has 17 amino acids. The V gene lost 0 bases and the J gene lost 0 bases, with 13 bases spanning the gap. CDR3 region: CASSVVGGRSSYNEQFF. In DNA form, the CDR3 reads TGTGCCAGCAGCGTAGTAGGAGGCCGGAGCTCCTACAATGAGCAGTTCTTC.

The chain links TRBV2 to TRBJ2-5, with D maybe TRBD1 (5 bases). In germline, CDR1 is SNHLY, CDR2 FYNNEI. The germline V and J ends were trimmed by 1 base and 2 bases, with 11 bases remaining between them. CDR3 size: 15 residues. This chain's CDR3 is CASSEGGRVQETQYF. CDR3 DNA sequence: TGTGCCAGCAGTGAAGGTGGCAGGGTACAAGAGACCCAGTACTTC.

The rearrangement joins TRBV11-2 to TRBJ2-5; 13 positions match TRBD2. The CDR3 runs to 18 residues. J gave up 2 bases and V 4 bases, and 10 bases lay outside the gene matches. The germline V gene encodes CDR1 SGHAT and CDR2 FQNNGV. CDR3 nucleotides: TGTGCCAGCAGCTCCGGACTAGCGGGAGCGGGGACTCAAGAGACCCAGTACTTC. It is translated as CASSSGLAGAGTQETQYF.

A single count supports this clone. The rearrangement uses TRBV7-8 and TRBJ2-3; no clear D. This CDR3 has 13 amino acids. V was clipped by 1 base and J by 2 bases, with 4 bases between them. The V gene's germline CDR1 is SGHVS and CDR2 FQNEAQ. The CDR3 DNA reads as TGTGCCAGCAGCTTAGTGCCCACAGATACGCAGTATTTT. Protein: CASSLVPTDTQYF.

This clone was observed a single time. V usage is TRBV9 and J usage is TRBJ2-3, with 14 bases lining up with TRBD2. The germline CDR1 and CDR2 sequences are SGDLS and YYNGEE. With V trimmed by 3 bases and J by 6 bases, 6 bases remained unmatched. The CDR3 has 16 amino acids. CDR3 residues: CASSAGGLAGADTQYF. CDR3 nucleotides: TGTGCCAGCAGCGCCGGGGGACTAGCGGGAGCTGATACGCAGTATTTT.

The chain combines TRBV5-8 with TRBJ2-1; the D is unclear. CDR1 is SGHTS, CDR2 YDEGEE, per germline. The CDR3 length is 13 residues. Trimming stripped 7 bases from V and 7 bases from J, with 15 bases between. CDR3 region: CASPGRPTNEQFF. DNA for the CDR3: TGTGCCAGCCCGGGTAGGCCCACAAATGAGCAGTTCTTC.

This clone was observed once. Other DNA sequences in this specimen translate into the identical CDR3. CDR3 loop: CASSIGTGDYEQYF. Written as DNA, the CDR3 is TGTGCCAGTAGTATTGGGACAGGAGACTACGAGCAGTACTTC. V usage is TRBV19 and J usage is TRBJ2-7; the match to TRBD1 covers 8 bases. V lost 3 bases, J lost 3 bases, and 4 bases stayed unmatched. Germline V lookup: CDR1 LNHDA, CDR2 SQIVND (reference sequence). The CDR3 covers 14 residues.

The V and J genes are TRBV11-2 and TRBJ2-3; D not resolved. The V gene's germline CDR1 is SGHAT and CDR2 FQNNGV. The CDR3 consists of 15 residues. The V end lost 1 base, the J end lost 0 bases, and 8 bases lay between the germline ends. The chain's CDR3 is CASSLGETSTDTQYF. The CDR3 bases are TGTGCCAGCAGCTTAGGTGAGACGAGCACAGATACGCAGTATTTT.

The rearrangement links TRBV2 to TRBJ1-1; D gene uncertain. The CDR3 length is 17 residues. The ends were cut back, 4 bases at V and 0 bases at J, with 18 bases in the middle. Germline CDR1 is SNHLY and CDR2 is FYNNEI. CDR3 sequence reads: CASSGAGSTAMNTEAFF. CDR3 in DNA: TGTGCCAGCAGTGGGGCGGGATCGACCGCCATGAACACTGAAGCTTTCTTT. The whole variable domain, filled in from reference TRBV2 and TRBJ1-1, reads EPEVTQTPSHQVTQMGQEVILRCVPISNHLYFYWYRQILGQKVEFLVSFYNNEISEKSEIFDDQFSVERPDGSNFTLKIRSTKLEDSAMYFCASSGAGSTAMNTEAFFGQGTRLTVV.